This passage covers 25 T cell receptor beta chains from one sample sequenced in a study of blood T cell repertoires in COVID-19. Only in-frame clones appear in the TCRdb table, and some are missing; sequencing was by immunoSEQ multiplex PCR. The data hold 350,000 to 400,000 clones, with 90% observed a single time. Sample: peripheral blood. These receptors were obtained from a man younger than 35 with active or convalescent COVID-19.

This chain links TRBV5-1 with TRBJ2-3; D is possibly TRBD2 (6 bases). The CDR3 extends over 15 amino acids. V was pared by 4 bases and J by 2 bases, with 14 bases between. Per the germline V gene, CDR1 is SGHRS and CDR2 is YFSETQ. The DNA for the CDR3 is TGCGCCAGCAGCCTAGTAGGAGGGCCCACAGATACGCAGTATTTT. Translated, it gives CASSLVGGPTDTQYF.

Here the CDR3 DNA reads TGTGCCACCAGCAGAGATCGGGCGCCCGGGGACACCATATATTTT. Translated, it gives CATSRDRAPGDTIYF. The chain carries TRBV15 and TRBJ1-3; D gene ambiguous. V shed 0 bases and J shed 8 bases, with 14 bases lying between them. Germline assignment: CDR1 LNHNV and CDR2 YYDKDF (reference sequence). The CDR3 contains 15 residues.

The chain recombines TRBV28 with TRBJ2-1, with D hard to call. The length of the CDR3 is 14 residues. Germline V gene lookup returns CDR1 MDHEN and CDR2 SYDVKM. V lost 6 bases and J lost 8, with 17 bases in between. CDR3 sequence (DNA): TGTGCCAGCAGCTCTCCGTTCACCCAGTATGAGCAGTTCTTC. This sequence encodes CASSSPFTQYEQFF.

This clone has just one count. The CDR3 DNA is TGTGCCAGCAGTAAGGTAGCGAACAATGAGCAGTTCTTC. Its translation: CASSKVANNEQFF. The chain employs TRBV2 and TRBJ2-1, with D perhaps TRBD2 (5 bases). Per the germline V gene, CDR1 is SNHLY and CDR2 is FYNNEI. CDR3 length: 13 residues. V was shortened by 5 bases and J by 5 bases, with 10 bases between the two germline ends.

This chain joins TRBV5-1 and TRBJ2-5, with 10 bases identical to TRBD1. Trimming cost V 0 bases and J 4 bases; bases outside gene matches: 3. The germline V gene has CDR1 SGHRS and CDR2 YFSETQ. The CDR3 consists of 15 residues. For the CDR3, the DNA is TGCGCCAGCAGCTTGGTGGGGACAGGGGTAGAGACCCAGTACTTC. This sequence encodes CASSLVGTGVETQYF. The full variable domain, with the rest looked up from reference TRBV5-1 and TRBJ2-5, is KAGVTQTPRYLIKTRGQQVTLSCSPISGHRSVSWYQQTPGQGLQFLFEYFSETQRNKGNFPGRFSGRQFSNSRSEMNVSTLELGDSALYLCASSLVGTGVETQYFGPGTRLLVL.

This chain connects TRBV29-1 to TRBJ1-2, with D possibly matching TRBD1 (5 bases). The CDR3 has 13 residues. Germline lookup yields CDR1 SQVTM and CDR2 ANQGSEA. V lost 4 bases to trimming and J lost 8 bases, with 17 bases between them. The CDR3 DNA reads TGCAGCGTTGGGTATAGGGGCGTAGGGGGCTACACCTTC. It codes for CSVGYRGVGGYTF.

This chain connects TRBV6-2 or TRBV6-3 to TRBJ2-7; 10 nucleotides match TRBD1. The CDR3 is 15 amino acids. Losses at the gene ends were 6 bases for V and 2 bases for J; bases not matched to a gene: 7. Germline V lookup: CDR1 MNHEY, CDR2 SVGEGT. The CDR3 DNA follows: TGTGCCAGCAGCAGCCCCGGGACAGGGGCCTACGAGCAGTACTTC. The encoded protein is CASSSPGTGAYEQYF.

This sequence joins TRBV6-2 or TRBV6-3 and TRBJ1-2, with D possibly TRBD1 on 6 matching bases. V lost 1 base to trimming and J lost 4 bases, with 16 bases between them. This CDR3 contains 16 residues. Germline CDR1 reads MNHEY; CDR2 reads SVGEGT. The CDR3 sequence is CASSYLGHPEGYGYTF. Written as DNA, the CDR3 is TGTGCCAGCAGTTACTTGGGACACCCCGAGGGCTATGGCTACACCTTC.

The chain is built from TRBV20-1 and TRBJ2-5; D gene unclear. With 5 bases removed from V and 9 bases from J, the gap between germline ends came to 7 bases. The germline V gene has CDR1 DFQATT and CDR2 SNEGSKA (reference sequence). This CDR3 is built from 9 residues. For the CDR3, the DNA is TGCAGTGCTGCACAACCCCAGTACTTC. Its translation is CSAAQPQYF.

The chain employs TRBV28 and TRBJ1-2; a possible D gene is TRBD1 (5 bases). Trimming removed 2 bases at V and 3 bases at J, with 7 bases between. Germline V gene sequence: CDR1 MDHEN, CDR2 SYDVKM. CDR3 size: 13 residues. CDR3 DNA sequence: TGTGCCAGCAGTTTACGACAGTACTATGGCTACACCTTC. Translating gives CASSLRQYYGYTF.

This chain uses TRBV7-9 with TRBJ1-1; 10 bases map to TRBD1. This CDR3 is built from 14 residues. V trimming: 5 bases; J trimming: 12 bases; junction bases outside the gene matches: 12. The germline V gene encodes CDR1 SEHNR and CDR2 FQNEAQ (reference sequence). The CDR3 region is CASSPDWRTGGSFF. The CDR3, as DNA: TGTGCCAGCAGCCCCGATTGGCGGACAGGGGGATCTTTCTTT.

Points on this clone: Other DNA sequences in this specimen translate into the identical CDR3. The chain recombines TRBV28 with TRBJ1-3; tentative D call: TRBD1 (5 bases). With 3 bases removed from V and 4 bases from J, the gap between germline ends came to 10 bases. Germline lookup yields CDR1 MDHEN and CDR2 SYDVKM. The CDR3 consists of 14 residues. CDR3 coding DNA: TGTGCCAGCAGTTTGGGGGGGGACGGAAACACCATATATTTT. Translating gives CASSLGGDGNTIYF.

The rearrangement links TRBV6-6 to TRBJ1-2; D gene unclear. The germline V and J ends were trimmed by 8 bases and 8 bases, with 18 bases remaining between them. The germline CDR1 and CDR2 sequences are MNHNY and SVGAGI (reference sequence). The CDR3 covers 13 residues. Here the CDR3 DNA reads TGTGCCAGCGACCGTCAGTCTAGGCAGGGCTACACCTTC. This gives the protein CASDRQSRQGYTF.

This clone is a singleton in its sample. The chain joins TRBV5-6 to TRBJ2-3; maybe TRBD1 (5 bases). V shed 2 bases and J shed 4 bases, with 11 bases lying between them. The CDR3 runs 14 residues. The germline CDR1 and CDR2 sequences are SGHDT and YYEEEE. CDR3 bases: TGTGCCAGCAGCTTTGCAGGGATACCAGATACGCAGTATTTT. Translating gives CASSFAGIPDTQYF.

The chain joins TRBV6-5 to TRBJ1-2; weak D call: TRBD1 (5 bases). Trimming shortened V by 2 bases and J by 4 bases, and 14 bases separated the two germline ends. The CDR3 length is 15 residues. The germline V gene encodes CDR1 MNHEY and CDR2 SVGAGI. For the CDR3, the DNA is TGTGCCAGCAGTTACAGCCCAGGGAAGCGCTATGGCTACACCTTC. This codes for CASSYSPGKRYGYTF.

This rearrangement joins TRBV3-1 (or the pseudogene TRBV3-2) to TRBJ1-4; no reliable D call. CDR3 size: 14 residues. Germline lookup yields CDR1 LGHDT and CDR2 YNNKEL (reference sequence). V shed 6 bases and J shed 8 bases, with 16 bases lying between them. The CDR3 DNA is TGTGCCAGCAGAGGATTGGGGAGAGGGGAAAAACTGTTTTTT. It is translated as CASRGLGRGEKLFF.

V usage is TRBV4-2 and J usage is TRBJ1-1; 9 bases match TRBD1. The CDR3 extends over 15 amino acids. The V gene end was trimmed by 3 bases and the J gene end by 6 bases; junction bases not matched to a gene: 8. The germline gives CDR1 LGHNA, CDR2 YNFKEQ. The DNA for the CDR3 is TGTGCCAGCAGCCATATCGACAGGGGGGGCGCTGAAGCTTTCTTT. Its protein product is CASSHIDRGGAEAFF.

The CDR3 DNA is TGTGCCAGCAGACACCGGGACAGGGGGCTCTACGAGCAGTACTTC. This translates into CASRHRDRGLYEQYF. V and J are TRBV6-5 and TRBJ2-7; 12 bases are shared with TRBD1. Germline V gene lookup returns CDR1 MNHEY and CDR2 SVGAGI. V trimming: 6 bases; J trimming: 3 bases; junction bases outside the gene matches: 6. The length of the CDR3 is 15 residues.

The rearrangement joins TRBV27 to TRBJ1-1; 7 bases are shared with TRBD1. The CDR3 runs 17 residues. V lost 3 bases and J lost 0; bases outside the gene matches: 10. CDR1 MNHEY and CDR2 SMNVEV come from the germline V gene (reference sequence). The DNA of the CDR3 is TGTGCCAGCAGTTTCTACAGGGGAGTCGGGGTGAACACTGAAGCTTTCTTT. As protein: CASSFYRGVGVNTEAFF.

V usage is TRBV6-2 or TRBV6-3 and J usage is TRBJ1-5, with 8 bases matching TRBD1. The germline V gene has CDR1 MNHEY and CDR2 SVGEGT. The V and J ends lost 4 bases and 7 bases, in that order; junction bases with no gene match: 12. This CDR3 has 16 residues. The CDR3 DNA reads TGTGCCAGCAGTTGGGGGACAGGAGGGGCGCAGCAGCCCCAGCATTTT. This translates into CASSWGTGGAQQPQHF.

Here the CDR3 DNA reads TGTGCCAGCAGGGGACAGGGGAGCAATGAGCAGTTCTTC. It codes for CASRGQGSNEQFF. The chain has TRBV12-3 or TRBV12-4 and TRBJ2-1, with TRBD1 matching 10 bases. This CDR3 is built from 13 residues. With V trimmed by 6 bases and J by 6 bases, 2 bases remained unmatched.

The V gene is TRBV5-1, the J gene TRBJ1-2; 7 bases are shared with TRBD1. Unmatched junction bases numbered 0, after V lost 7 bases and J lost 3 bases. The CDR3 covers 11 residues. Germline loops: CDR1 SGHRS, CDR2 YFSETQ. As DNA, the CDR3 is TGCGCCAGCGGGACAGACTATGGCTACACCTTC. Amino acid sequence: CASGTDYGYTF.

V and J are TRBV7-9 and TRBJ2-2, with 9 bases aligning to TRBD1. The CDR3 has 15 residues. Per germline, CDR1 SEHNR and CDR2 FQNEAQ (reference sequence). After removal of 0 bases from V and 6 bases from J, the junction contained 2 bases not matched to a gene. The CDR3 protein is CASSLAGDRAGELFF. CDR3 sequence (DNA): TGTGCCAGCAGCTTAGCGGGGGACAGGGCCGGGGAGCTGTTTTTT.

CDR3 DNA: TGTGCCAGCAGTGGACTCCCTACGGGAGGGGGGAGCGTTCAGCCCCAGCATTTT. This codes for CASSGLPTGGGSVQPQHF. The V and J genes are TRBV6-1 and TRBJ1-5; a possible D gene is TRBD1 (6 bases). The CDR3 loop spans 18 amino acids. Trimming pared 4 bases from V and 6 bases from J, leaving 25 bases between. Germline-derived CDR1 and CDR2 are MNHNS and SASEGT.

The J gene is TRBJ1-5, the V gene TRBV28, with no clear D. The CDR3 contains 16 residues. V was trimmed by 5 bases and J by 0 bases, leaving 14 bases between them. Per the germline V gene, CDR1 is MDHEN and CDR2 is SYDVKM. CDR3 nucleotides: TGTGCCAGCAGTGCGGGTGGAATGGTTAGCAATCAGCCCCAGCATTTT. The encoded protein is CASSAGGMVSNQPQHF.